This passage covers 25 T cell receptor beta chains from one sample sequenced in a study of tumor-infiltrating lymphocytes in primary liver carcinoma. Joint extraction of RNA and DNA used 20-30 mg of bulk tissue that was unsorted. The authors made TCR beta cDNA from 500 ng total RNA with a constant-region primer. A slightly modified ARM-PCR protocol with three nested multiplex PCR rounds produced these TCR beta libraries. Two initial PCR rounds of about 10 cycles each paired TRBV1-TRBV30 forward primers with a C-beta reverse primer. Each CDR3 protein gets one entry after TCRdb re-called the multiplex PCR reads with MiXCR. There are roughly 32,000 distinct CDR3 sequences in the sample; 75% to 85% occur only once, and roughly a third lies in the top ten. The sample taken for sequencing was liver tumor tissue from sampling region 5. Subset indicated: tumor region T5, tumor centre. These receptors were taken from a man between 35 and 55 years old with primary liver carcinoma and hepatitis B virus infection.

By frequency in the sample, this clonotype is large (0.1 to 1%). The chain carries TRBV11-2 and TRBJ1-4; no reliable D call. This CDR3 has 15 amino acids. Per germline, CDR1 SGHAT and CDR2 FQNNGV. The V and J ends lost 0 bases and 3 bases respectively, with 8 bases between them. The CDR3 nucleotides are TGTGCCAGCAGCTTAGACGGGTTCGCTAATGAAAAACTGTTTTTT. Translating gives CASSLDGFANEKLFF.

This clonotype was counted many times. V and J are TRBV25-1 and TRBJ2-1; D possibly corresponds to TRBD2 (6 bases). The CDR3 spans 15 residues. The V end was cut by 4 bases, the J end by 6 bases, with 16 bases between. CDR1 and CDR2 (germline): MGHDK, SYGVNS. CDR3 loop: CASSGDGSRSNEQFF. The CDR3 DNA reads TGTGCCAGCAGTGGGGACGGGAGTAGGTCCAATGAGCAGTTCTTC.

The chain employs TRBV5-6 and TRBJ1-1; D perhaps matches TRBD1 (5 bases). Deletions cut 7 bases from V and 6 bases from J, with 19 bases between. Germline V gene lookup returns CDR1 SGHDT and CDR2 YYEEEE. The CDR3 is 14 residues long. The CDR3 sequence: CASRQMRGGSEAFF. CDR3 nucleotide sequence: TGTGCCAGCCGCCAGATGAGGGGCGGGTCTGAAGCTTTCTTT.

Remarks on this clonotype: Germline is not matched at one junction end, which may reflect a read error. V is TRBV4-1 and J is TRBJ2-6; D not resolved. Germline V gene lookup returns CDR1 MGHRA and CDR2 YSYEKL. This CDR3 is built from 19 residues. The chain's CDR3 is CASNQVGLVDVSGANVLTF. CDR3 coding DNA: TGCGCCAGCAACCAAGTTGGTCTAGTAGACGTCTCTGGGGCCAACGTCCTGACTTTC.

On this clonotype: A junction boundary mismatches the germline segment, possibly from a read error. The V call is TRBV5-1, the J call TRBJ2-3; tentatively, D is TRBD2 (5 bases). This CDR3 contains 16 residues. The V gene's germline CDR1 is SGHRS and CDR2 YFSETQ. The CDR3 protein is CANSLGVGDWGDTQYF. The CDR3 DNA is TGCGCCAACAGCTTGGGAGTGGGAGATTGGGGAGATACGCAGTATTTT. Full variable domain (outside the CDR3, taken from reference TRBV5-1 and TRBJ2-3): KAGVTQTPRYLIKTRGQQVTLSCSPISGHRSVSWYQQTPGQGLQFLFEYFSETQRNKGNFPGRFSGRQFSNSRSEMNVSTLELGDSALYLCANSLGVGDWGDTQYFGPGTRLTVL.

The J gene is TRBJ2-7, the V gene TRBV4-2, with 15 bases lining up with TRBD2. J lost 9 bases, V lost 6 bases, and 18 bases had no gene match. Germline V CDR1 and CDR2: LGHNA, YNFKEQ. The CDR3 length is 18 residues. The CDR3: CASSGKPGLAGGPHGQYF. The CDR3 region has the DNA TGTGCCAGCAGTGGAAAACCTGGACTAGCGGGGGGGCCACACGGGCAGTACTTC.

Notes on this clonotype: The junction shows a germline mismatch at one end, possibly a read error. The J gene is TRBJ1-5, the V gene TRBV10-3; D unclear. This CDR3 contains 14 residues. Germline V gives CDR1 ENHRY, CDR2 SYGVKD. CDR3 nucleotide sequence: TGTGCCATCAGTGAGTATGAAGGCAAACAGCCCCAGCATTTT. Translated, it gives CAISEYEGKQPQHF.

The J gene is TRBJ1-1, the V gene TRBV7-9, with unresolved D. Germline loops: CDR1 SEHNR, CDR2 FQNEAQ (reference sequence). V lost 8 bases, J lost 2 bases, and 9 bases lay in between. The CDR3 spans 12 residues. The CDR3 nucleotides read TGTGCCAGCGGTACTTCAAACACTGAAGCTTTCTTT. Encoded protein: CASGTSNTEAFF.

Notes on this clonotype: One end of the junction fails to match germline, which may point to a read error. This chain connects TRBV14 to TRBJ1-2; D is unclear. CDR3 size: 14 residues. CDR1 and CDR2 from the germline V gene are SGHDN and FVKESK. The CDR3 protein is CVSSPGWTYYGYTF. In DNA, the CDR3 is TGTGTCAGCAGCCCGGGATGGACTTACTATGGCTACACCTTC.

This clonotype was observed once. A read error may account for a junction end that differs from germline. The rearrangement links TRBV6-6 to TRBJ2-1; the match to TRBD2 covers 9 bases. Germline lookup yields CDR1 MNHNY and CDR2 SVGAGI (reference sequence). The CDR3 runs 16 residues. The CDR3 region has the DNA TGTGTCAGCAGCTTCATTAGCGGGAGCTCCTACAATGAGCAGTTCTTC. Amino acids: CVSSFISGSSYNEQFF.

With respect to this clonotype: Germline and junction disagree at one end, which may indicate a read error. This chain connects TRBV4-3 to TRBJ2-7, with D maybe TRBD2 (5 bases). Germline V lookup: CDR1 LGHNA, CDR2 YSLEER. The CDR3 spans 15 residues. CDR3 nucleotide sequence: TGCGCCAGCAGCCAAGAATCGGGATGGAACTACGAGCAATATTTC. This encodes CASSQESGWNYEQYF.

This clonotype occurred many times. J is TRBJ2-1 and V is TRBV30, with D perhaps matching TRBD2 (5 bases). The CDR3 is made up of 14 amino acids. Germline CDR1 is GTSNPN and CDR2 is SVGIG (reference sequence). The V end was cut by 2 bases, the J end by 8 bases, with 16 bases between. DNA for the CDR3: TGTGCCTGGAGTAGTTGGAATGCGAGGGATGAGCAGTTCTTC. Translated: CAWSSWNARDEQFF.

A remark on this clonotype: One end of the junction varies from germline; a read error may be responsible. The chain employs TRBV6-5 and TRBJ2-7, with D perhaps matching TRBD2 (5 bases). The CDR3 is 11 residues long. CDR1 is MNHEY and CDR2 is SVGAGI in the germline V gene. CDR3 in DNA: TGTGCCAGCATGGTAGACTACGAGCAATACTTC. It translates to CASMVDYEQYF.

For this clonotype: No conserved phenylalanine or tryptophan is present at the end of the CDR3, so a read error is the likely explanation. The chain employs TRBV11-2 and TRBJ2-5; maybe TRBD2 (6 bases). Between the trimmed V and J ends, which lost 2 bases and 11 bases, there was a span of 15 bases. The CDR3 is 13 residues long. From germline, CDR1 is SGHAT and CDR2 FQNNGV. CDR3 bases: TGTGCCAGCAGCTTAATTCTGGAAGGGACTCAGTACATC. Translation: CASSLILEGTQYI.

This clonotype was counted once. The V and J genes are TRBV6-2 or TRBV6-3 and TRBJ2-1, with D perhaps matching TRBD1 or TRBD2 (6 bases each). Per the germline V gene, CDR1 is MNHEY and CDR2 is SVGEGT. The CDR3 covers 24 residues. Trimming cost V 2 bases and J 5 bases, with 40 bases left between them. Here the CDR3 reads CASSYPRPGGVISYRQDRDNEQFF. CDR3 bases: TGTGCCAGCAGTTACCCGCGACCCGGCGGGGTGATCTCCTACCGACAGGACCGAGACAATGAGCAGTTCTTC.

The table lists this clonotype with a few counts. Germline and junction disagree at one end, which may indicate a read error. The chain recombines TRBV28 with TRBJ2-4, with a weak D call TRBD1 (5 bases). The CDR3 spans 17 residues. Germline-derived CDR1 and CDR2 are MDHEN and SYDVKM. The CDR3 nucleotides are TGTGCCAGCAGTTTAGTTTCAGGGCCCCGGTTCTCGACCATTCAGTATTTC. This translates into CASSLVSGPRFSTIQYF.

Concerning this clonotype: At one end, the junction sequence differs from germline, possibly due to a read error. The chain couples TRBV14 to TRBJ2-7; TRBD1 matches 7 bases. Per the germline V gene, CDR1 is SGHDN and CDR2 is FVKESK. The CDR3 is made up of 13 amino acids. CDR3 in amino acids: CDSNTQGSYERYF. CDR3 bases: TGTGACAGCAACACACAGGGGTCCTACGAACGGTACTTC.

The chain combines TRBV5-6 with TRBJ2-7; possibly TRBD2 for D (5 bases). Per germline, CDR1 SGHDT and CDR2 YYEEEE. The CDR3 is 14 amino acids. V was clipped by 9 bases and J by 5 bases, with 21 bases between them. CDR3: CAISSGRRINEQYF. The CDR3 region has the DNA TGTGCCATCAGTTCCGGCAGGAGGATCAACGAGCAGTACTTC.

This clonotype was picked up one time. The J gene is TRBJ2-7, the V gene TRBV28; D gene ambiguous. V was clipped by 9 bases and J by 4 bases, with 13 bases between them. CDR1 is MDHEN, CDR2 SYDVKM, per germline. The CDR3 totals 12 residues. The CDR3: CASNLSRYEQYF. In DNA form, the CDR3 reads TGTGCCAGTAATTTGAGTAGGTACGAGCAGTACTTC.

This chain joins TRBV4-2 and TRBJ2-3, with 14 bases lining up with TRBD2. This CDR3 comprises 18 residues. Losses at the gene ends were 6 bases for V and 3 bases for J; bases not matched to a gene: 11. Germline V gives CDR1 LGHNA, CDR2 YNFKEQ. CDR3 bases: TGTGCCAGCAGTGGAAAACCGGGACTAGCGGGAGCGACAGATACGCAGTATTTT. This codes for CASSGKPGLAGATDTQYF.

This clonotype is labeled medium-sized. This chain uses TRBV29-1 with TRBJ2-1; 9 bases are shared with TRBD1. V was clipped by 7 bases and J by 2 bases; unmatched bases: 6. Germline V CDR1 and CDR2: SQVTM, ANQGSEA. The CDR3 loop spans 14 amino acids. CDR3 sequence: CSGIGQGTYNEQFF. The CDR3 DNA sequence: TGCAGCGGGATCGGACAGGGGACCTACAATGAGCAGTTCTTC.

The genes are TRBV6-1 and TRBJ2-1; the match to TRBD1 covers 9 bases. Germline CDR1 and CDR2: MNHNS and SASEGT. The CDR3 sequence is 15 residues long. J was trimmed by 9 bases and V by 9 bases; bases with no gene match: 15. The CDR3 DNA follows: TGTGCCAGTAATGCGGGGTGGGGACAGGGCGGTGAGCAGTTCTTC. Amino acids: CASNAGWGQGGEQFF.

As for this clonotype: Likely a read error: the CDR3 ends without its conserved phenylalanine or tryptophan. No DNA is shown, since the ends of the CDR3 on it are uncertain; the CDR3 is the one TCRdb lists. This chain uses TRBV4-3 with TRBJ2-7; the table names TRBD2, a call not compared with the DNA. CDR1 is LGHNA and CDR2 is YSLEER in the germline V gene. The CDR3 length is 15 residues, termini included. CDR3 protein: CASSQDRETSYEQNS.

Concerning this clonotype itself: Mismatch with germline at one junction end may stem from a read error. V and J are TRBV4-2 and TRBJ2-7; the match to TRBD2 covers 8 bases. The CDR3 consists of 18 residues. From germline, CDR1 is LGHNA and CDR2 YNFKEQ. This chain's CDR3 is CASNGKPGLVGGPHELYF. The CDR3 bases are TGTGCCAGCAATGGAAAACCGGGACTAGTGGGAGGGCCACACGAGCTGTACTTC.

This clonotype was seen more than once but under ten times. A much larger clone is a single base away; this may be a read error. The chain couples TRBV28 to TRBJ2-7, with D possibly TRBD2 on 7 matching bases. This CDR3 has 12 amino acids. Germline assignment: CDR1 MDHEN and CDR2 SYDVKM. CDR3: CAIRGGPYGQYF. CDR3 coding DNA: TGTGCGATAAGGGGGGGCCCCTACGGGCAGTACTTC.